This T cell receptor (beta chain) emerged from a study of blood T cell repertoires in COVID-19. Using immunoSEQ multiplex PCR, the repertoire was profiled, and TCRdb retains in-frame clones only, with some absent. The table has 200,000 to 300,000 clones, about 90% seen once; the top ten hold approximately 1.5%. The CDR3 covers 13 residues. CDR1 is SNHLY, CDR2 FYNNEI, per germline. After removal of 11 bases from V and 10 bases from J, the junction contained 11 bases not matched to a gene. Material: peripheral blood. The chain uses TRBV2 and TRBJ2-1, with 10 nucleotides matching TRBD2. The clonotype was recovered from a woman between 35 and 50 years old who had recovered from COVID-19. The chain's CDR3 is CAAAGTSAGEQFF. CDR3 nucleotides: TGTGCCGCGGCAGGGACTAGCGCCGGGGAGCAGTTCTTC.